These 11 T cell receptor beta chains share one sample of origin, sequenced in a study of T cell responses to AZD1222 COVID-19 vaccine. Method: immunoSEQ multiplex PCR; TCRdb's copy keeps in-frame clones and lacks some. The sample carries about 35,000 clones, around 84% recorded once. Here the sequenced sample was peripheral blood, taken 28 days after the second AZD1222 dose. These receptor sequences come from an adult who received the AZD1222 COVID-19 vaccine.

The chain couples TRBV9 to TRBJ2-5, with TRBD2 matching over 7 bases. CDR1 SGDLS and CDR2 YYNGEE come from the germline V gene. This CDR3 region has 16 residues. The junction had 6 bases not matched to a gene; V was cut back by 0 bases and J by 1 base. CDR3 nucleotide sequence: TGTGCCAGCAGCGTAGGCAGCGGGGAAATCCAAGAGACCCAGTACTTC. Protein sequence: CASSVGSGEIQETQYF.

This chain links TRBV7-8 with TRBJ2-5; 14 positions agree with TRBD2. Per germline, CDR1 SGHVS and CDR2 FQNEAQ. Trimming took 1 base from V and 5 from J; bases not matched to a gene: 3. The CDR3 covers 16 residues. The CDR3 sequence is CASSLGLAGGRETQYF. Written as DNA, the CDR3 is TGTGCCAGCAGCTTAGGACTAGCGGGAGGGCGGGAGACCCAGTACTTC.

The rearrangement uses TRBV7-9 and TRBJ2-3; 10 bases fit TRBD2. The CDR3 has 17 amino acids. Germline V CDR1 and CDR2: SEHNR, FQNEAQ (reference sequence). The V gene end was trimmed by 5 bases and the J gene end by 0 bases; junction bases not matched to a gene: 8. CDR3 in DNA: TGTGCCAGCAGCCCTAGCGGGAGAGGGGGTAGCACAGATACGCAGTATTTT. Translated, it gives CASSPSGRGGSTDTQYF.

This clone was seen a single time. The chain links TRBV6-1 to TRBJ1-5; possible D gene TRBD1, 6 bases. The V end was cut by 5 bases, the J end by 2 bases, with 7 bases between. Germline values: CDR1 MNHNS, CDR2 SASEGT. There are 13 residues in the CDR3. Here the CDR3 reads CASSNRGNQPQHF. The CDR3 DNA sequence: TGTGCCAGCAGTAACAGGGGCAATCAGCCCCAGCATTTT.

This chain joins TRBV30 and TRBJ1-2; 9 nucleotides line up with TRBD1. V shed 5 bases and J 4 bases; nucleotides not matched to a gene: 2. Germline V gene sequence: CDR1 GTSNPN, CDR2 SVGIG (reference sequence). The CDR3 sequence is 12 residues long. In DNA form, the CDR3 reads TGTGCCTGGGGACAGGGGTTCTATGGCTACACCTTC. The encoded protein is CAWGQGFYGYTF. Combining the CDR3 with reference TRBV30 and TRBJ1-2 gives the whole variable domain SQTIHQWPATLVQPVGSPLSLECTVEGTSNPNLYWYRQAAGRGLQLLFYSVGIGQISSEVPQNLSASRPQDRQFILSSKKLLLSDSGFYLCAWGQGFYGYTFGSGTRLTVV.

V is TRBV5-8 and J is TRBJ2-5; weak D call: TRBD1 (5 bases). The V end lost 3 bases, the J end lost 11 bases, and 20 bases lay between the germline ends. The length of the CDR3 is 14 residues. In germline, CDR1 is SGHTS, CDR2 YDEGEE. CDR3 coding DNA: TGTGCCAGCAGCTCGGGCCGCAGCCTAGGGGCTCAGTACTTC. Translating gives CASSSGRSLGAQYF.

V usage is TRBV7-2 and J usage is TRBJ2-3, with D tentatively TRBD2 (6 bases). The CDR3 consists of 14 residues. Germline CDR1 is SGHTA and CDR2 is FQGNSA. Trimming took off 4 bases at V and 2 bases at J, with 10 bases between the two ends. The CDR3 loop is CASSWDSFTDTQYF. In DNA form, the CDR3 reads TGTGCCAGCAGCTGGGACTCGTTCACAGATACGCAGTATTTT.

The rearrangement joins TRBV19 to TRBJ2-5; D remains ambiguous. The CDR3 runs to 13 residues. Deletions cut 10 bases from V and 1 base from J, with 13 bases between. The germline gives CDR1 LNHDA, CDR2 SQIVND (reference sequence). CDR3 protein: CATRSAIQETQYF. The CDR3 region has the DNA TGTGCCACCCGATCAGCGATCCAAGAGACCCAGTACTTC.

The V and J genes are TRBV24-1 and TRBJ2-5; D may be TRBD1 or TRBD2 (5 bases each). This CDR3 region has 15 residues. The germline V and J ends were trimmed by 1 base and 3 bases, with 11 bases remaining between them. The germline V gene encodes CDR1 KGHDR and CDR2 SFDVKD. CDR3 in amino acids: CATSDFQGEEETQYF. DNA of the CDR3: TGTGCCACCAGTGATTTCCAGGGAGAGGAAGAGACCCAGTACTTC.

The chain links TRBV12-5 to TRBJ2-5, with a tentative D call TRBD2 (6 bases). The germline V gene encodes CDR1 LGHNT and CDR2 FRNRAP. V gave up 5 bases and J gave up 2 bases, with 9 bases separating them. The CDR3 runs to 13 residues. CDR3: CASGPSGQETQYF. DNA for the CDR3: TGTGCTAGTGGTCCCAGCGGGCAAGAGACCCAGTACTTC. Filled out from reference TRBV12-5 and TRBJ2-5, the complete variable domain reads DARVTQTPRHKVTEMGQEVTMRCQPILGHNTVFWYRQTMMQGLELLAYFRNRAPLDDSGMPKDRFSAEMPDATLATLKIQPSEPRDSAVYFCASGPSGQETQYFGPGTRLLVL.

The rearrangement links TRBV27 to TRBJ2-1, with D hard to call. Germline V gene sequence: CDR1 MNHEY, CDR2 SMNVEV (reference sequence). The CDR3 covers 13 residues. Trimming pared 6 bases from V and 7 bases from J, leaving 13 bases between. The CDR3 DNA reads as TGTGCCAGCAGATCGGACGGCATAAATGAGCAGTTCTTC. Translation: CASRSDGINEQFF.